A single sample is the source of the 11 T cell receptor beta chains below, sequenced in a study of monozygotic twins with inflammatory bowel disease. TCRdb reprocessed the 5' RACE reads and keeps a single row for each CDR3 protein, giving no DNA. The listing records fewer than 350,000 distinct CDR3 sequences. Sequencing was done on a sample of blood. The receptors were sampled from a human donor with ulcerative colitis or Crohn's disease, or a healthy co-twin of an affected twin (not recorded which).

This rearrangement joins TRBV4-1 to TRBJ1-2. This CDR3 is built from 12 residues. Germline CDR1 and CDR2: MGHRA and YSYEKL. CDR3 region: CASSQDGLGYTF.

V gene TRBV12-3 or TRBV12-4 combines with J gene TRBJ2-7; TCRdb picks TRBD1, but there is no DNA to check that call. The CDR3 loop spans 14 amino acids. Here the CDR3 reads CASSWTGSSYEQYF.

This chain's CDR3 is CASSLPTGGRRAGELFF. The chain uses TRBV28 and TRBJ2-2; checking the TCRdb D call of TRBD1 is not possible without DNA. CDR1 is MDHEN, CDR2 SYDVKM, per germline. The CDR3 contains 17 residues.

The chain employs TRBV4-2 and TRBJ2-3; the TRBD1 assignment by TCRdb is unverifiable without DNA. The CDR3 has 17 amino acids. Germline V gives CDR1 LGHNA, CDR2 YNFKEQ. CDR3: CASSQELAGGSTDTQYF.

The chain recombines TRBV5-1 with TRBJ2-3; TCRdb names TRBD1, which stays unverified in the absence of DNA. The CDR3 runs to 14 residues. The V gene's germline CDR1 is SGHRS and CDR2 YFSETQ. CDR3 in amino acids: CASSSERQGDTQYF.

The chain employs TRBV7-2 and TRBJ2-2; TCRdb designates TRBD1, a call that cannot be tested without DNA. The CDR3 has 16 amino acids. The germline V gene has CDR1 SGHTA and CDR2 FQGNSA. The CDR3: CASSSRDRRKTGELFF.

J is TRBJ2-3 and V is TRBV7-2; TCRdb's D gene call, TRBD2, goes unchecked for lack of DNA. Germline CDR1 reads SGHTA; CDR2 reads FQGNSA. This CDR3 spans 16 amino acids. CDR3 loop: CASSLAAGDSWDTQYF.

The chain employs TRBV5-5 and TRBJ2-1; the D call from TCRdb, TRBD1, cannot be confirmed without DNA. Germline V gives CDR1 SGHKS, CDR2 YYEKEE (reference sequence). The CDR3 length is 15 residues. The CDR3 is CASVRRGDTYNEQFF.

This rearrangement joins TRBV5-4 to TRBJ1-2; the TCRdb D gene call, TRBD1, has no DNA to confirm it. This CDR3 has 15 amino acids. The germline gives CDR1 SGHNT, CDR2 YYREEE (reference sequence). CDR3 residues: CASSLDAGVAYGYTF.

The V call is TRBV28, the J call TRBJ1-3. This CDR3 spans 16 amino acids. Germline V gives CDR1 MDHEN, CDR2 SYDVKM. The CDR3 spells CASSFSLAGSGNTIYF.

The rearrangement joins TRBV10-3 to TRBJ2-7; TCRdb calls TRBD1, which cannot be checked without DNA. The germline CDR1 and CDR2 sequences are ENHRY and SYGVKD. The CDR3 has 13 amino acids. The CDR3 region is CAVSRDFSYEQYF.